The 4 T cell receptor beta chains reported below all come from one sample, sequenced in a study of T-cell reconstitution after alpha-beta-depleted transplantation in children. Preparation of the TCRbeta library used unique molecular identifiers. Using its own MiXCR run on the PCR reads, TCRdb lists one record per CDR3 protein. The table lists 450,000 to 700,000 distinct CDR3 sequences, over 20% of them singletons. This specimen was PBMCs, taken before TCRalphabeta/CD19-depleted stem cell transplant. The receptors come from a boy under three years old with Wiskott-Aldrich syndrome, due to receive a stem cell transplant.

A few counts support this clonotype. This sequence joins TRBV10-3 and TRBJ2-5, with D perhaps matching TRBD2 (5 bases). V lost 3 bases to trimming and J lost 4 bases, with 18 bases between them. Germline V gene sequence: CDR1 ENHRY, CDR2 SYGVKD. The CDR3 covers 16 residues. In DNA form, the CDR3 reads TGTGCCATCAGTGACCCCGGGAAAGTCGGAATAGAGACCCAGTACTTC. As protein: CAISDPGKVGIETQYF.

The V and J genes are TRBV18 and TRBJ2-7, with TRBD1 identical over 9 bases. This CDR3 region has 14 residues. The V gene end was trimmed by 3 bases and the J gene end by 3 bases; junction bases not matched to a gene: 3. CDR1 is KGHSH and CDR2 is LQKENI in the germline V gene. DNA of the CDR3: TGTGCCAGCTCACCCTCGACAGGGGGCTACGAGCAGTACTTC. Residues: CASSPSTGGYEQYF.

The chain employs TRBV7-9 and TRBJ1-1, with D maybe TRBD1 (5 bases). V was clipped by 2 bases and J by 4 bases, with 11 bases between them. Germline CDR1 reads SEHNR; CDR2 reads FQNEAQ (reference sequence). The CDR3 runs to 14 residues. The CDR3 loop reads CASSLKGTSTEAFF. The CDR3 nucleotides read TGTGCCAGCAGCTTAAAGGGGACGAGCACTGAAGCTTTCTTT.

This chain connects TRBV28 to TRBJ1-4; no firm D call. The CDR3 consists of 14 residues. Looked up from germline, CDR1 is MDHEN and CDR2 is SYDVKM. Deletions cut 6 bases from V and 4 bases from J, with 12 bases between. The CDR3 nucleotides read TGTGCCAGCAGCCTTATGACACTTAATGAAAAACTGTTTTTT. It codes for CASSLMTLNEKLFF.